The T cell receptor (beta chain) under discussion was sequenced for a study of T cell responses to AZD1222 COVID-19 vaccine. Findings and limits, study-wide: Repertoire samples came only from after the peak T cell response. The donor group comprised mostly white British people and more females; the analysis possibly underestimated clonal diversity. Nearly half of spike-specific TCRs reportedly target variant regions that are unmutated in the B.1.351 and B.1.1.7 variants.

Worth noting for this clone: Its antigen is undetermined.

Clones were sequenced by immunoSEQ multiplex PCR, and TCRdb holds only the in-frame ones, with some missing. The sample carries some 150,000 clones, 93% recorded once. Germline-derived CDR1 and CDR2 are SGHNT and YYREEE (reference sequence). V lost 3 bases and J lost 4; bases outside the gene matches: 2. The CDR3 consists of 15 residues. The sequencing here drew on peripheral blood, taken on day 0 of AZD1222 vaccination. The J gene is TRBJ2-7, the V gene TRBV5-4, with 15 bases identical to TRBD2. The sequence came from an adult in good health. CDR3 coding DNA: TGTGCCAGCAGCTCCGGGACTAGCGGGGGGTACGAGCAGTACTTC. Residues: CASSSGTSGGYEQYF.